The 29 T cell receptor beta chains reported below all come from one sample, sequenced in a study of T cell responses to AZD1222 COVID-19 vaccine. Libraries were prepared by immunoSEQ multiplex PCR; TCRdb keeps only in-frame clonotypes and omits some of them. This table has some 150,000 clones, 90% to 95% appearing once. The sequencing used peripheral blood, collected on day 0 of AZD1222 vaccination. The receptors derive from an adult in good health.

The V gene is TRBV30, the J gene TRBJ1-2, with D perhaps matching TRBD1 (6 bases). Trimming stripped 2 bases from V and 4 bases from J, with 11 bases between. Germline values: CDR1 GTSNPN, CDR2 SVGIG (reference sequence). The CDR3 length is 13 residues. The CDR3 sequence is CAWSSGGFYGYTF. The CDR3 region has the DNA TGTGCCTGGAGTTCCGGGGGCTTCTATGGCTACACCTTC.

The V call is TRBV5-1, the J call TRBJ2-1; TRBD2 agrees at 11 bases. Unmatched junction bases numbered 5, after V lost 1 base and J lost 8 bases. This CDR3 is built from 15 residues. CDR1 is SGHRS and CDR2 is YFSETQ in the germline V gene. The CDR3 DNA sequence: TGCGCCAGCAGCTTGCTCACTAGCGGGAGTGATGAGCAGTTCTTC. It is translated as CASSLLTSGSDEQFF.

The V and J genes are TRBV4-3 and TRBJ2-7, with 8 nucleotides matching TRBD1. This CDR3 has 15 residues. V lost 0 bases to trimming and J lost 4 bases; unmatched junction nucleotides: 5. Per germline, CDR1 LGHNA and CDR2 YSLEER. Here the CDR3 reads CASSQDGQGIYEQYF. Here the CDR3 DNA reads TGCGCCAGCAGCCAAGATGGACAGGGTATTTACGAGCAGTACTTC.

This clone was picked up one time. CDR3 region: CASSLEVAQYF. In DNA form, the CDR3 reads TGTGCCAGCAGTTTAGAGGTAGCGCAGTATTTT. This rearrangement joins TRBV12-3 or TRBV12-4 to TRBJ2-3; D gene uncertain. V lost 1 base, J lost 10 bases, and 6 bases lay in between. This CDR3 region has 11 residues.

The chain has TRBV6-6 and TRBJ2-4; TRBD1 aligns across 8 bases. The CDR3 is made up of 15 amino acids. CDR1 is MNHNY, CDR2 SVGAGI, per germline (reference sequence). With V trimmed by 4 bases and J by 1 base, 3 bases remained unmatched. CDR3 amino acids: CASSSNRGAKNIQYF. CDR3 nucleotides: TGTGCCAGCAGTTCGAACAGGGGGGCCAAAAACATTCAGTACTTC.

This rearrangement joins TRBV5-6 to TRBJ1-2; D gene ambiguous. Trimming pared 0 bases from V and 2 bases from J, leaving 11 bases between. The length of the CDR3 is 15 residues. Germline-derived CDR1 and CDR2 are SGHDT and YYEEEE. The CDR3 DNA reads TGTGCCAGCAGCTTGGCAATGGTTCCCAACTATGGCTACACCTTC. Protein sequence: CASSLAMVPNYGYTF.

This clone occurred once. V is TRBV9 and J is TRBJ2-7; tentatively, D is TRBD1 (6 bases). CDR1 SGDLS and CDR2 YYNGEE come from the germline V gene. The CDR3 has 15 amino acids. V lost 5 bases to trimming and J lost 0 bases, with 15 bases between them. In DNA, the CDR3 is TGTGCCAGCAGTCCGGACAGTCTCGTCTCCTACGAGCAGTACTTC. It encodes CASSPDSLVSYEQYF.

This sequence joins TRBV7-2 and TRBJ1-3; no firm D call. The CDR3 is made up of 16 amino acids. Germline lookup yields CDR1 SGHTA and CDR2 FQGNSA. The germline V and J ends were trimmed by 3 bases and 0 bases, with 12 bases remaining between them. The CDR3 loop is CASSFGARSSGNTIYF. DNA for the CDR3: TGTGCCAGCAGCTTTGGTGCTCGTAGCTCTGGAAACACCATATATTTT.

The chain couples TRBV27 to TRBJ2-1; 12 nucleotides align to TRBD2. Germline V gene sequence: CDR1 MNHEY, CDR2 SMNVEV (reference sequence). The CDR3 loop spans 14 amino acids. V lost 5 bases, J lost 8 bases, and 4 bases stayed unmatched. CDR3 amino acids: CASSLAGGSHEQFF. Here the CDR3 DNA reads TGTGCCAGCAGTCTAGCGGGAGGGAGCCATGAGCAGTTCTTC.

A word on this clone: One end of the junction fails to match germline, which may point to a read error. This chain connects TRBV2 to TRBJ1-2, with D perhaps matching TRBD1 (5 bases). The CDR3 consists of 13 residues. Germline CDR1 and CDR2: SNHLY and FYNNEI. CDR3 coding DNA: TGTGTCCACAAAAACCCCGGGGGGGAAGAAGTCCACTTC. Translated: CVHKNPGGEEVHF.

The rearrangement joins TRBV9 to TRBJ1-1; D is possibly TRBD1 (6 bases). V dropped 5 bases and J dropped 7 bases, with 24 bases sitting between them. The CDR3 totals 16 residues. Germline loops: CDR1 SGDLS, CDR2 YYNGEE. The CDR3 is CASRTAPSGGLSEAFF. In DNA form, the CDR3 reads TGTGCCAGCAGAACCGCTCCCAGCGGGGGGCTTAGTGAAGCTTTCTTT.

CDR3 sequence: CASSGGSEKLFF. CDR3 nucleotides: TGTGCCAGCAGTGGGGGTAGTGAAAAACTGTTTTTT. The chain uses TRBV2 and TRBJ1-4; the D is unclear. The CDR3 has 12 residues. Trimming stripped 4 bases from V and 7 bases from J, with 7 bases between. Looked up from germline, CDR1 is SNHLY and CDR2 is FYNNEI.

The chain is built from TRBV2 and TRBJ1-5; no clear D gene. V shed 3 bases and J shed 4 bases, with 7 bases lying between them. Per germline, CDR1 SNHLY and CDR2 FYNNEI. The CDR3 totals 13 residues. The CDR3 loop is CASSENKNQPQHF. CDR3 bases: TGTGCCAGCAGTGAGAACAAAAATCAGCCCCAGCATTTT.

The chain joins TRBV6-5 to TRBJ1-1; possibly TRBD1 for D (5 bases). Germline assignment: CDR1 MNHEY and CDR2 SVGAGI. This CDR3 is built from 15 residues. V lost 5 bases, J lost 5 bases, and 18 bases lay in between. CDR3 nucleotides: TGTGCCAGCAGTAGGGACCACCACGGAAGTACTGAAGCTTTCTTT. Its translation: CASSRDHHGSTEAFF.

J is TRBJ1-6 and V is TRBV19; 9 nucleotides match TRBD1. V lost 9 bases, J lost 6 bases, and 6 bases stayed unmatched. The CDR3 consists of 14 residues. Germline V gene sequence: CDR1 LNHDA, CDR2 SQIVND (reference sequence). The CDR3 DNA follows: TGTGCCAGCCAAAGGGACAGGGTTAATTCACCCCTCCACTTT. Translated, it gives CASQRDRVNSPLHF.

The genes are TRBV24-1 and TRBJ1-1; D remains ambiguous. The CDR3 sequence is 13 residues long. The germline V and J ends were trimmed by 3 bases and 10 bases, with 14 bases remaining between them. The V gene's germline CDR1 is KGHDR and CDR2 SFDVKD. The CDR3 nucleotides are TGTGCCACCAGTGATCCCCTGGAGGAAGGAGCTTTCTTT. Its protein product is CATSDPLEEGAFF.

This rearrangement joins TRBV3-1 (or the pseudogene TRBV3-2) to TRBJ1-4; a possible D gene is TRBD1 (6 bases). Germline V CDR1 and CDR2: LGHDT, YNNKEL (reference sequence). This CDR3 contains 13 residues. Trimming removed 6 bases from V and 9 bases from J, with 14 bases in between. The CDR3 DNA follows: TGTGCCAGCAGGCAAACAACAGGGAAAAAACTGTTTTTT. Amino acid sequence: CASRQTTGKKLFF.

The chain couples TRBV11-2 to TRBJ1-5; D call uncertain. The CDR3 totals 14 residues. V dropped 5 bases and J dropped 1 base, with 9 bases sitting between them. CDR1 is SGHAT and CDR2 is FQNNGV in the germline V gene. In nucleotides, the CDR3 is TGTGCCAGCAGCCACATGGGGAGCAATCAGCCCCAGCATTTT. Translating it yields CASSHMGSNQPQHF.

V is TRBV5-4 and J is TRBJ1-1, with unresolved D. Germline V CDR1 and CDR2: SGHNT, YYREEE (reference sequence). The CDR3 covers 13 residues. Trimming left V 1 base short and J 0 bases short, with 4 bases between. CDR3 amino acids: CASSLKVNTEAFF. CDR3 coding DNA: TGTGCCAGCAGCTTGAAAGTGAACACTGAAGCTTTCTTT.

The V gene is TRBV27, the J gene TRBJ1-3, with unresolved D. The CDR3 sequence is 16 residues long. Germline V gene data show CDR1 as MNHEY and CDR2 as SMNVEV (reference sequence). V lost 5 bases to trimming and J lost 0 bases, with 14 bases between them. The chain's CDR3 is CASSPRLLSSGNTIYF. The DNA for the CDR3 is TGTGCCAGCAGTCCAAGACTTTTGAGCTCTGGAAACACCATATATTTT.

The rearrangement joins TRBV11-2 to TRBJ2-7; tentative D call: TRBD1 (5 bases). The CDR3 runs to 18 residues. Per germline, CDR1 SGHAT and CDR2 FQNNGV. V was cut by 2 bases and J by 1 base, with 21 bases left in between. CDR3 loop: CASSLKGRGQGKSYEQYF. The CDR3, as DNA: TGTGCCAGCAGCTTAAAGGGAAGAGGCCAGGGTAAATCCTACGAGCAGTACTTC.

The DNA of the CDR3 is TGTGCCAGCACGGCAGATGGAGCCAACACTGAAGCTTTCTTT. Its translation is CASTADGANTEAFF. This sequence joins TRBV9 and TRBJ1-1; D remains ambiguous. The V end was cut by 6 bases, the J end by 2 bases, with 14 bases between. In germline, CDR1 is SGDLS, CDR2 YYNGEE. The CDR3 length is 14 residues. The variable domain in full, completed from reference TRBV9 and TRBJ1-1, reads DSGVTQTPKHLITATGQRVTLRCSPRSGDLSVYWYQQSLDQGLQFLIQYYNGEERAKGNILERFSAQQFPDLHSELNLSSLELGDSALYFCASTADGANTEAFFGQGTRLTVV.

CDR3 sequence: CAWNVWGNEQFF. CDR3 DNA sequence: TGTGCCTGGAATGTCTGGGGTAATGAGCAGTTCTTC. J is TRBJ2-1 and V is TRBV30; no definite D call. The CDR3 consists of 12 residues. The V gene lost 4 bases and the J gene lost 7 bases, with 11 bases spanning the gap. Germline loops: CDR1 GTSNPN, CDR2 SVGIG (reference sequence).

Here the CDR3 reads CASSEDSLYGYTF. The CDR3 DNA sequence: TGTGCCAGCAGCGAGGACAGTTTGTATGGCTACACCTTC. The genes are TRBV7-3 and TRBJ1-2, with D possibly being TRBD1 (6 bases). Germline-derived CDR1 and CDR2 are SGHTA and FQGTGA. This CDR3 has 13 residues. With 5 bases removed from V and 5 bases from J, the gap between germline ends came to 12 bases.

The chain links TRBV10-3 to TRBJ1-1, with unresolved D. Germline-derived CDR1 and CDR2 are ENHRY and SYGVKD. CDR3 length equals 15 residues. The V and J ends lost 1 base and 1 base respectively, with 10 bases between them. The CDR3 nucleotides read TGTGCCATCAGTGAGTATGGACGGGAGAACACTGAAGCTTTCTTT. This sequence encodes CAISEYGRENTEAFF.

This chain joins TRBV19 and TRBJ2-2; 8 bases match TRBD1. The germline gives CDR1 LNHDA, CDR2 SQIVND (reference sequence). The ends lost 7 bases at V and 6 bases at J; junction bases unmatched: 1. This CDR3 spans 12 amino acids. The CDR3 DNA reads as TGTGCCAGTACAGGGGGCTCCGGGGAGCTGTTTTTT. This encodes CASTGGSGELFF.

The chain is built from TRBV29-1 and TRBJ1-5; D uncertain. Germline-derived CDR1 and CDR2 are SQVTM and ANQGSEA. CDR3 size: 13 residues. V was pared by 4 bases and J by 5 bases, with 12 bases between. The CDR3, as DNA: TGCAGCGTTGTTGGACCGCTGGATCAGCCCCAGCATTTT. Residues: CSVVGPLDQPQHF.

The V gene is TRBV6-4, the J gene TRBJ2-1; TRBD2 matches 10 bases. Trimming at V came to 6 bases and at J to 6 bases, leaving 8 bases not matched to a gene. Germline-derived CDR1 and CDR2 are MRHNA and SNTAGT. This CDR3 contains 15 residues. The CDR3 here is CASSGSGGAFNEQFF. DNA for the CDR3: TGTGCCAGCAGCGGGAGCGGGGGGGCCTTCAATGAGCAGTTCTTC.

The rearrangement joins TRBV5-8 to TRBJ2-2; 11 bases are a match to TRBD2. Germline trimming cut 5 bases from V and 4 bases from J; bases unmatched to any gene: 4. From germline, CDR1 is SGHTS and CDR2 YDEGEE. The CDR3 loop spans 15 amino acids. In DNA, the CDR3 is TGTGCCAGCAGGACTAGCGGGATGGGCACCGGGGAGCTGTTTTTT. Translating it yields CASRTSGMGTGELFF.